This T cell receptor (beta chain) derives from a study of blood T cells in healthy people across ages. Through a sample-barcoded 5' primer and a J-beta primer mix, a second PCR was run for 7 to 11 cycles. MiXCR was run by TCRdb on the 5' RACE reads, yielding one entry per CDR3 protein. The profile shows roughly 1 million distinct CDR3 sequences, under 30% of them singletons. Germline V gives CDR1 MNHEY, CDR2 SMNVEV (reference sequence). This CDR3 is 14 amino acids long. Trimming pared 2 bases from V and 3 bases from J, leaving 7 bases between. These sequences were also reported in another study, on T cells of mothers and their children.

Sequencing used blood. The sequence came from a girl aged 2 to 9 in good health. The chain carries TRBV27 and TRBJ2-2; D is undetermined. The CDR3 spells CASSLPDYTGELFF. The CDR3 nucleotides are TGTGCCAGCAGTTTACCAGATTACACCGGGGAGCTGTTTTTT.